Shown below are 23 T cell receptor beta chains from a single sample sequenced in a study of cytomegalovirus exposure and HLA in healthy donors. Primers: 60 Vbeta forward and 13 Jbeta reverse. Sequenced by immunoSEQ multiplex PCR; TCRdb stores in-frame clones only, minus some. The sample shows some 120,000 clones, 60% to 80% of them seen only once. Specimen: PBMCs. The receptors derive from a man in his fifties in good health and CMV-seronegative.

The V gene is TRBV6-1, the J gene TRBJ2-7; no definite D call. The CDR3 sequence is 13 residues long. Germline V gives CDR1 MNHNS, CDR2 SASEGT. Between the trimmed V and J ends, which lost 4 bases and 7 bases, there was a span of 14 bases. CDR3 sequence: CASSAHFSGEQYF. The CDR3 nucleotides are TGTGCCAGCAGTGCACACTTTTCAGGAGAGCAGTACTTC.

The rearrangement joins TRBV7-8 to TRBJ2-7; possibly TRBD2 for D (6 bases). Trimming stripped 5 bases from V and 6 bases from J, with 20 bases between. Germline CDR1 is SGHVS and CDR2 is FQNEAQ. This CDR3 region has 15 residues. Here the CDR3 DNA reads TGTGCCAGCAGCCCAACGGTGGAGGGGTTGGGCGAGCAGTACTTC. Its protein product is CASSPTVEGLGEQYF.

The chain links TRBV10-3 to TRBJ2-7; tentative D call: TRBD2 (6 bases). The CDR3 consists of 14 residues. The V end lost 3 bases, the J end lost 2 bases, and 11 bases lay between the germline ends. The germline V gene encodes CDR1 ENHRY and CDR2 SYGVKD. The CDR3 DNA reads TGTGCCATCAGTGATGAGACTAGAACCTACGAGCAGTACTTC. It yields the protein CAISDETRTYEQYF.

The chain employs TRBV6-6 and TRBJ2-7, with D possibly matching TRBD2 (6 bases). Trimming took off 6 bases at V and 7 bases at J, with 16 bases between the two ends. This CDR3 has 13 amino acids. Germline CDR1 and CDR2: MNHNY and SVGAGI (reference sequence). CDR3 protein: CASRLTVAGEQYF. CDR3 nucleotides: TGTGCCAGCAGGTTGACAGTTGCGGGGGAGCAGTACTTC.

This chain connects TRBV11-2 to TRBJ2-7, with a weak D call TRBD1 (6 bases). Germline CDR1 reads SGHAT; CDR2 reads FQNNGV. The CDR3 covers 17 residues. Between the trimmed V and J ends, which lost 2 bases and 2 bases, there was a span of 19 bases. Here the CDR3 DNA reads TGTGCCAGCAGCTTAAGGATACGGACAGTAACAACCTACGAGCAGTACTTC. Protein sequence: CASSLRIRTVTTYEQYF.

The DNA of the CDR3 is TGTGCCAGTAGTACCGGAGGGGTCACTGAAGCTTTCTTT. Its protein product is CASSTGGVTEAFF. This sequence joins TRBV19 and TRBJ1-1; a possible D gene is TRBD1 (5 bases). The CDR3 is 13 residues long. Between the trimmed V and J ends, which lost 4 bases and 4 bases, there was a span of 10 bases. The germline V gene encodes CDR1 LNHDA and CDR2 SQIVND (reference sequence).

CDR3 DNA: TGTGCCAGCAGTGGAAGCCTTACGGGAGGCAGCTCCTACGAGCAGTACTTC. The encoded protein is CASSGSLTGGSSYEQYF. The gene calls are TRBV6-1 and TRBJ2-7, with TRBD2 identical over 7 bases. Germline lookup yields CDR1 MNHNS and CDR2 SASEGT. After removal of 4 bases from V and 0 bases from J, the junction contained 12 bases not matched to a gene. This CDR3 is 17 amino acids long.

This chain links TRBV11-3 with TRBJ2-2, with unresolved D. V lost 1 base, J lost 4 bases, and 10 bases lay in between. CDR1 is SGHNT, CDR2 YENEEA, per germline. The CDR3 runs to 15 residues. The CDR3 DNA follows: TGTGCCAGCAGCTTAGGCAAAACGGGCACCGGGGAGCTGTTTTTT. It codes for CASSLGKTGTGELFF.

The chain joins TRBV5-4 to TRBJ2-2, with D possibly TRBD1 on 7 matching bases. Germline V lookup: CDR1 SGHNT, CDR2 YYREEE (reference sequence). The CDR3 spans 16 residues. The ends were cut back, 2 bases at V and 1 base at J, with 12 bases in the middle. In nucleotides, the CDR3 is TGTGCCAGCAGCTTCGCGGGACAGCAGAACACCGGGGAGCTGTTTTTT. It translates to CASSFAGQQNTGELFF.

The chain combines TRBV19 with TRBJ2-7, with D perhaps TRBD2 (6 bases). This CDR3 is built from 15 residues. The germline V gene has CDR1 LNHDA and CDR2 SQIVND (reference sequence). Trimming removed 5 bases at V and 0 bases at J, with 14 bases between. CDR3 nucleotide sequence: TGTGCCAGTAGTTTCGGGACTTACAGCTCCTACGAGCAGTACTTC. Encoded protein: CASSFGTYSSYEQYF.

The chain is built from TRBV5-5 and TRBJ1-1; maybe TRBD1 (6 bases). Trimming took 5 bases from V and 3 from J, leaving 14 bases between them. Germline CDR1 and CDR2: SGHKS and YYEKEE (reference sequence). The CDR3 is 14 residues long. For the CDR3, the DNA is TGTGCCAGCAGTTTAAAGGGGGACCACACTGAAGCTTTCTTT. Translation: CASSLKGDHTEAFF.

The chain couples TRBV2 to TRBJ2-5, with D unresolved. The V gene's germline CDR1 is SNHLY and CDR2 FYNNEI. The V and J ends lost 2 bases and 2 bases respectively, with 15 bases between them. The CDR3 runs to 16 residues. CDR3 coding DNA: TGTGCCAGCAGTGAACTATCGCCAGGTGGACAAGAGACCCAGTACTTC. Residues: CASSELSPGGQETQYF.

The rearrangement uses TRBV30 and TRBJ1-3; D unresolved. With 1 base removed from V and 2 bases from J, the gap between germline ends came to 15 bases. The V gene's germline CDR1 is GTSNPN and CDR2 SVGIG (reference sequence). The CDR3 has 16 residues. CDR3 loop: CAWSDLGLRAGNTIYF. The DNA of the CDR3 is TGTGCCTGGAGTGACCTCGGTCTGAGAGCTGGAAACACCATATATTTT.

The chain employs TRBV10-2 and TRBJ2-7; tentatively, D is TRBD2 (6 bases). The CDR3 contains 13 residues. V lost 6 bases, J lost 5 bases, and 14 bases lay in between. CDR1 is WSHSY, CDR2 SAAADI, per germline. The CDR3 region is CASRWRGGHEQYF. The CDR3 DNA sequence: TGCGCCAGCAGGTGGAGGGGCGGCCACGAGCAGTACTTC.

The chain uses TRBV27 and TRBJ2-1, with 8 nucleotides matching TRBD2. This CDR3 is 16 amino acids long. V shed 3 bases, J shed 5 bases, and the junction held 9 bases outside the gene matches. The V gene's germline CDR1 is MNHEY and CDR2 SMNVEV (reference sequence). CDR3: CASSLPSGQTNNEQFF. As DNA, the CDR3 is TGTGCCAGCAGTTTGCCTAGCGGGCAAACCAACAATGAGCAGTTCTTC.

V gene TRBV2 combines with J gene TRBJ2-1; TRBD2 agrees at 7 bases. Trimming removed 4 bases from V and 4 bases from J; junction bases left unmatched: 1. The CDR3 length is 13 residues. From germline, CDR1 is SNHLY and CDR2 FYNNEI. CDR3 nucleotide sequence: TGTGCCAGCAGTGTCGGGGGGTACAATGAGCAGTTCTTC. Its translation: CASSVGGYNEQFF.

The rearrangement uses TRBV28 and TRBJ2-7, with 7 bases fitting TRBD1. After removal of 6 bases from V and 12 bases from J, the junction contained 17 bases not matched to a gene. The CDR3 extends over 14 amino acids. The germline V gene has CDR1 MDHEN and CDR2 SYDVKM. CDR3 region: CASRQDRVLRQGYF. The CDR3 DNA reads TGTGCCAGCAGGCAAGACAGGGTTCTCCGTCAAGGGTACTTC.

The chain employs TRBV7-2 and TRBJ2-3, with 9 bases that match TRBD2. The CDR3 is made up of 18 amino acids. V shed 8 bases, J shed 2 bases, and the junction held 17 bases outside the gene matches. CDR1 and CDR2 from the germline V gene are SGHTA and FQGNSA. The CDR3 reads CASQARYFSGGLTDTQYF. The CDR3 DNA reads as TGTGCCAGCCAAGCCCGGTACTTTAGCGGGGGCCTCACAGATACGCAGTATTTT.

This clone has a handful of counts. The chain joins TRBV7-2 to TRBJ2-7; tentative D call: TRBD2 (5 bases). The CDR3 loop spans 14 amino acids. Germline CDR1 and CDR2: SGHTA and FQGNSA. V lost 5 bases to trimming and J lost 0 bases, with 11 bases between them. The CDR3 is CASSPDWSSYEQYF. DNA of the CDR3: TGTGCCAGCAGCCCGGACTGGAGCTCCTACGAGCAGTACTTC.

The CDR3 loop is CASSEQGAGANVLTF. In DNA form, the CDR3 reads TGTGCCAGCTCAGAACAGGGCGCTGGGGCCAACGTCCTGACTTTC. The rearrangement uses TRBV18 and TRBJ2-6; tentatively, D is TRBD1 (6 bases). This CDR3 has 15 amino acids. V gave up 5 bases and J gave up 2 bases, with 10 bases separating them. CDR1 and CDR2 from the germline V gene are KGHSH and LQKENI.

CDR3: CASTWTGLNTEAFF. Here the CDR3 DNA reads TGTGCCAGTACTTGGACAGGGCTGAACACTGAAGCTTTCTTT. This chain links TRBV19 with TRBJ1-1; 8 bases line up with TRBD1. The V segment lost 7 bases and the J segment 0 bases; nucleotides outside the gene matches: 4. Looked up from germline, CDR1 is LNHDA and CDR2 is SQIVND (reference sequence). This CDR3 contains 14 residues.

This sequence joins TRBV10-3 and TRBJ1-5; 8 bases fit TRBD1. The CDR3 length is 13 residues. CDR1 is ENHRY, CDR2 SYGVKD, per germline. V dropped 10 bases and J dropped 3; count of bases not matched to a gene: 5. The CDR3 coding sequence is TGTGCCAACTCACAGGGGGTCAATCAGCCCCAGCATTTT. Amino acid sequence: CANSQGVNQPQHF.

This clone was seen a handful of times. The rearrangement joins TRBV30 to TRBJ1-1; 7 positions match TRBD1. V shed 1 base, J shed 6 bases, and the junction held 8 bases outside the gene matches. The length of the CDR3 is 14 residues. Germline V CDR1 and CDR2: GTSNPN, SVGIG (reference sequence). The CDR3 region is CAWSAQGRGPEAFF. CDR3 coding DNA: TGTGCCTGGAGTGCACAGGGGCGTGGGCCTGAAGCTTTCTTT.